A selection of T cell receptor beta chains follows, all from one sample in a study of blood T cell repertoires in COVID-19. Libraries were prepared by immunoSEQ multiplex PCR; TCRdb keeps only in-frame clonotypes and omits some of them. This sample has 200,000 to 250,000 clones, with around 84% found just once. Sequencing was performed on PBMCs or T cells enriched from blood (not recorded which). The source is a woman between 45 and 65 years old who had recovered from COVID-19. The CDR3 runs from the conserved cysteine through the conserved F or W. A D gene is named only where the DNA matches it firmly. The listing skips clone size in some rows; elsewhere it reads once, few, many or a size class.

D	V	J	size	DNA	CDR3
NA	TRBV4-1	TRBJ2-7	NA	TGCGCCAGCAGCCAACTCACCCTGACAGTTTCCTACGAGCAGTACTTC	CASSQLTLTVSYEQYF
TRBD1	TRBV6-1	TRBJ1-1	NA	TGTGCCAGCAGTGACCGTACAGGGGGTAAGCGCACTGAAGCTTTCTTT	CASSDRTGGKRTEAFF
TRBD2	TRBV5-1	TRBJ2-2	NA	TGCGCCAGCAGCTTAGGGACTAGCGGGACCGGGGAGCTGTTTTTT	CASSLGTSGTGELFF
TRBD2	TRBV7-9	TRBJ2-1	NA	TGTGCCAGCAGCAAGACCCTAGCGGGAGTGGGGTACAATGAGCAGTTCTTC	CASSKTLAGVGYNEQFF
TRBD1	TRBV9	TRBJ2-5	NA	TGTGCCAGCAGCATACGGGACAGGGCCTCGGAGACCCAGTACTTC	CASSIRDRASETQYF
TRBD1	TRBV27	TRBJ1-2	NA	TGTGCCAGCAGTTTAATAGGACAGGGGTCCTATGGCTACACCTTC	CASSLIGQGSYGYTF
TRBD1	TRBV18	TRBJ1-4	NA	TGTGCCAGCTCGCCGCAGGGGGCCCTTCCCGGGGCTAATGAAAAACTGTTTTTT	CASSPQGALPGANEKLFF
NA	TRBV14	TRBJ2-1	NA	TGTGCCAGCAGCCAAGAAGCGGCCACAGCGGAGTTCTTC	CASSQEAATAEFF
TRBD1	TRBV6-5	TRBJ2-6	NA	TGTGCCAGCCTACAGGGGGTGAGGGCCAACGTCCTGACTTTC	CASLQGVRANVLTF
NA	TRBV28	TRBJ1-3	few	TGTGCCAGCAGCCAGTTCGCCCGTTCCCCGACTGGAAACACCATATATTTT	CASSQFARSPTGNTIYF
TRBD2	TRBV6-6	TRBJ2-7	NA	TGTGCCAGCAGTCTCCCCCGCCCGGGGACTAGCGGGTACGAGCAGTACTTC	CASSLPRPGTSGYEQYF
TRBD1	TRBV6-5	TRBJ1-1	once	TGTGCCAGCAGACCCGGACAGGGGAGGAACACTGAAGCTTTCTTT	CASRPGQGRNTEAFF
TRBD1	TRBV18	TRBJ1-5	NA	TGTGCCAGCTCACAGGGGGCTGGCAATCAGCCCCAGCATTTT	CASSQGAGNQPQHF
NA	TRBV27	TRBJ1-6	NA	TGTGCCAGCAGTTTAGGCGGGGGAGGCTCACCCCTCCACTTT	CASSLGGGGSPLHF
TRBD1	TRBV28	TRBJ2-7	NA	TGTGCCAGCAGTTCGGGACAGGGGCTCACCTACGAGCAGTACTTC	CASSSGQGLTYEQYF
NA	TRBV7-2	TRBJ1-4	NA	TGTGCCAGCAGCTTAGTTTCAAGAGGAAAACTGTTTTTT	CASSLVSRGKLFF